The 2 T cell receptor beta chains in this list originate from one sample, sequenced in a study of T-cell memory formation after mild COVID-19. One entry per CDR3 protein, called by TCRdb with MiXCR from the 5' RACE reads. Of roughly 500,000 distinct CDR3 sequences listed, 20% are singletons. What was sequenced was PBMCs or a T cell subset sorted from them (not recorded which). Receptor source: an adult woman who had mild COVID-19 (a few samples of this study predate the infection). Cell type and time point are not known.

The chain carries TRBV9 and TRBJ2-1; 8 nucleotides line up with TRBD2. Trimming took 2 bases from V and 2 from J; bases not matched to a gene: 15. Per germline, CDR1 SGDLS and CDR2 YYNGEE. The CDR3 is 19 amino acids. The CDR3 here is CASSVGSGKNQRTYNEQFF. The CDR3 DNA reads TGTGCCAGCAGCGTGGGTAGCGGGAAGAATCAAAGAACCTACAATGAGCAGTTCTTC.

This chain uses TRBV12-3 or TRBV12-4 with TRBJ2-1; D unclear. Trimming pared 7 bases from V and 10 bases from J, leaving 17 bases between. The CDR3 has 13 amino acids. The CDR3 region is CASTPDRIGEQFF. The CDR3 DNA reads TGTGCCAGCACCCCGGACCGTATTGGGGAGCAGTTCTTC.